A selection of T cell receptor beta chains follows, all from one sample in a study of cytotoxic CD8 clonotypes in ibrutinib-treated CLL. Using immunoSEQ multiplex PCR, the repertoire was profiled, and TCRdb retains in-frame clones only, with some absent. The profile covers some 200,000 clones, with approximately 79% appearing a single time and more than 9.5% taken by the ten largest. Specimen: PBMCs, collected after 12 months of ibrutinib treatment. Receptors were obtained from a human donor with chronic lymphocytic leukemia. CDR3s include the opening cysteine and the closing phenylalanine or tryptophan. D genes are given only for firm matches.

.	TRBV5-1	TRBJ2-4	13	CASSLAAGDALYF	TGCGCCAGCAGCTTGGCGGCAGGGGATGCCCTGTACTTC
TRBD1	TRBV5-1	TRBJ1-2	13	CASSPGQDNGYTF	TGCGCCAGCAGCCCAGGACAGGATAATGGCTACACCTTC
TRBD1	TRBV27	TRBJ2-2	16	CASSATGTVNTGELFF	TGTGCCAGCAGTGCAACCGGGACAGTGAACACCGGGGAGCTGTTTTTT
.	TRBV7-2	TRBJ1-4	13	CASSALGNEKLFF	TGTGCCAGCAGCGCGTTGGGCAATGAAAAACTGTTTTTT
TRBD1	TRBV27	TRBJ2-1	16	CASSTIARGRGDEQFF	TGTGCCAGCAGTACTATTGCCAGGGGGCGCGGGGATGAGCAGTTCTTC
.	TRBV11-2	TRBJ2-7	15	CASSQLRVRGYEQYF	TGTGCCAGCAGCCAACTTAGGGTTCGGGGCTACGAGCAGTACTTC
TRBD2	TRBV11-2	TRBJ2-2	17	CASSLYDLAGTTGELFF	TGTGCCAGCAGCTTATATGATCTAGCGGGGACCACCGGGGAGCTGTTTTTT
.	TRBV11-2	TRBJ2-2	14	CASITNANTGELFF	TGTGCCAGCATCACAAACGCGAACACCGGGGAGCTGTTTTTT
.	TRBV28	TRBJ1-2	14	CASSTTRDMGGYTF	TGTGCCAGCAGTACCACCCGGGATATGGGTGGCTACACCTTC
TRBD2	TRBV29-1	TRBJ2-1	14	CSALGRLPYNEQFF	TGCAGCGCCCTCGGGAGGTTGCCCTACAATGAGCAGTTCTTC
TRBD2	TRBV5-1	TRBJ2-2	15	CASRLLAGITGELFF	TGCGCCAGCAGGCTGCTAGCGGGAATCACCGGGGAGCTGTTTTTT
.	TRBV2	TRBJ2-7	13	CASSVGQSGEQYF	TGTGCCAGCAGTGTGGGGCAATCGGGCGAGCAGTACTTC
.	TRBV9	TRBJ2-1	13	CASSAPNSAEQFF	TGTGCCAGCAGCGCGCCAAATAGCGCTGAGCAGTTCTTC